This T cell receptor beta chain was captured by sequencing in a study of low-dose radiotherapy and immunotherapy resistance in tumors. Study-level information: Treatment consisted of nivolumab 240 mg every two weeks and ipilimumab 1 mg/kg every six weeks, given intravenously to patients. The 200 mg/m2 dose of intravenous cyclophosphamide was given every two weeks, one day before radiation and immunotherapy. With cycle 1 day 1 as the start, patients took oral aspirin 300 mg daily for four cycles.

In this sample, this clonotype turned up many times. The CDR3 runs to 15 residues. Germline V gene sequence: CDR1 WSHSY, CDR2 SAAADI. Trimming stripped 0 bases from V and 3 bases from J, with 12 bases between. First-strand cDNA relied on TRAV- and TRBV-specific primers spanning alpha and beta chains. TCRs were put through around 20 PCR cycles of amplification with Phusion. A constant-region primer and the V-primer adapter served as the primer pair. TCRdb reprocessed the reads via MiXCR and lists one record per CDR3 protein. The sample has 85,000 to 95,000 distinct CDR3 sequences; more than 8% are singletons. Described time point: before trial treatment. Tumors of eligible patients were advanced, solid and lacking tumor-infiltrating lymphocytes.

Sequences were derived from PBMCs, sampled before treatment. The V and J genes are TRBV10-2 and TRBJ2-7; no clear D gene. This receptor was taken from a male donor with prostate cancer. The CDR3 here is CASSESRDTVYEQYF. The CDR3 region has the DNA TGCGCCAGCAGTGAGTCAAGAGACACAGTCTACGAGCAGTACTTC.